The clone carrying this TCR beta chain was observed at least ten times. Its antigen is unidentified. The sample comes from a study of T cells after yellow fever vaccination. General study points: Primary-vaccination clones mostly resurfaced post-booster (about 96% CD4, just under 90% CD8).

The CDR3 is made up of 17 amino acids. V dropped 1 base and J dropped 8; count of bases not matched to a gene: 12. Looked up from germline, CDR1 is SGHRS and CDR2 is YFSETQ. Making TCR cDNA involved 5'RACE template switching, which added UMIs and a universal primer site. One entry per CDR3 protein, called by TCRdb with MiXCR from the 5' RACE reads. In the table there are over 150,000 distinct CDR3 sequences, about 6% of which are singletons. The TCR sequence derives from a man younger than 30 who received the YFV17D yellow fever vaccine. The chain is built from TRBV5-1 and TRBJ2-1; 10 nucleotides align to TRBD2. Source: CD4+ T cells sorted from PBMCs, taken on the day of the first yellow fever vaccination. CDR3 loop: CASSLPLSGGALDEQFF. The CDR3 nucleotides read TGCGCCAGCAGCTTGCCTCTGAGCGGGGGGGCCCTCGATGAGCAGTTCTTC.